These T cell receptor beta chains were read from a single sample in a study of blood T cells in healthy people across ages. MiXCR was run by TCRdb on the 5' RACE reads, yielding one entry per CDR3 protein. The sample has fewer than 950,000 distinct CDR3 sequences, around 36% seen once; the top ten hold 10% to 15%. The specimen was blood. All receptors come from a man aged 18 to 29 in good health. The CDR3 runs from the conserved cysteine through the conserved F or W. The order of the fields is J gene, D gene, clone size, CDR3 length, V gene, CDR3 DNA, CDR3 protein. The D gene is left open where the match is weak. Size is omitted from some rows. Given values are once, few, many or a class for expanded clones.

J: TRBJ2-3; D: TRBD2; size: NA; length: 18; V: TRBV6-5; DNA: TGTGCCGGCAGTTACCGGGCTAGCGGGGGGCCTAGCACAGATACGCAGTATTTT; CDR3: CAGSYRASGGPSTDTQYF
J: TRBJ2-1; D: NA; size: NA; length: 16; V: TRBV27; DNA: TGTGCCAGCAGCTATGAACGGGGTAGCTCCTACAATGAGCAGTTCTTC; CDR3: CASSYERGSSYNEQFF
J: TRBJ1-2; D: NA; size: few; length: 14; V: TRBV6-2/TRBV6-3; DNA: TGTGCCAGCAGTTACTCTGGACCATCAGATGGCTACACCTTC; CDR3: CASSYSGPSDGYTF
J: TRBJ2-3; D: NA; size: many; length: 11; V: TRBV5-1; DNA: TGCGCCAGTGGGAGCACAGATACGCAGTATTTT; CDR3: CASGSTDTQYF
J: TRBJ2-3; D: TRBD2; size: many; length: 16; V: TRBV4-1; DNA: TGCGCCAGCAGCCAGGGACTAGCGGATGCCACAGATACGCAGTATTTT; CDR3: CASSQGLADATDTQYF
J: TRBJ2-7; D: NA; size: NA; length: 17; V: TRBV5-1; DNA: TGCGCCAGCAGCTTGGACGTGGGACACAGCTCCTACAATGAGCAGTACTTC; CDR3: CASSLDVGHSSYNEQYF
J: TRBJ1-1; D: NA; size: NA; length: 15; V: TRBV12-3/TRBV12-4; DNA: TGTGCCAGCAGTTCCGCGGGCCAGCTAGGGGGGAAAGCTTTCTTT; CDR3: CASSSAGQLGGKAFF
J: TRBJ2-1; D: NA; size: NA; length: 14; V: TRBV29-1; DNA: TGCAGCGTTGAAGGCCAGGGGGGCCCCAATGAGCAGTTCTTC; CDR3: CSVEGQGGPNEQFF
J: TRBJ1-2; D: TRBD1; size: NA; length: 12; V: TRBV30; DNA: TGTGCCCTACCGGGACAGGGGTATGGCTACACCTTC; CDR3: CALPGQGYGYTF
J: TRBJ2-1; D: TRBD1; size: NA; length: 15; V: TRBV20-1; DNA: TGCAGTGCTAGAGATAGTGAGGGGGCGGCGAATGAGCAGTTCTTC; CDR3: CSARDSEGAANEQFF
J: TRBJ2-5; D: NA; size: many; length: 14; V: TRBV20-1; DNA: TGCAGTGCTAGAAATGTGGGCAGGGTGGATGAGCAGTACTTC; CDR3: CSARNVGRVDEQYF
J: TRBJ2-1; D: NA; size: many; length: 14; V: TRBV5-1; DNA: TGCGCCAGCAGCGGGGACGGACAGAACAATGAGCAGTTCTTC; CDR3: CASSGDGQNNEQFF
J: TRBJ1-5; D: NA; size: NA; length: 14; V: TRBV24-1; DNA: TGTGCCACCAGTGATGCAGATACCAATCAGCCCCAGCATTTT; CDR3: CATSDADTNQPQHF
J: TRBJ2-7; D: NA; size: NA; length: 15; V: TRBV4-3; DNA: TGCGCCAGCAGCCATTCGGCTCTCCGGCCCAATGAGCAGTACTTC; CDR3: CASSHSALRPNEQYF
J: TRBJ2-5; D: TRBD2; size: NA; length: 13; V: TRBV15; DNA: TGTGCCACCAGCAGACCCGGGGGGGTGACCCAGTACTTC; CDR3: CATSRPGGVTQYF
J: TRBJ1-1; D: NA; size: NA; length: 12; V: TRBV12-3/TRBV12-4; DNA: TGTGCCAGCAGTTTAGTTATCAGGGAAGCTTTCTTT; CDR3: CASSLVIREAFF
J: TRBJ2-3; D: TRBD2; size: NA; length: 16; V: TRBV4-2; DNA: TGTGCCAGCAGCAGACGTGCTAGCGGGGGCACAGATACGCAGTATTTT; CDR3: CASSRRASGGTDTQYF
J: TRBJ1-5; D: NA; size: NA; length: 14; V: TRBV2; DNA: TGTGCCAGCAGTGCTGAGGGGGGCAGACAGCCCCAGCATTTT; CDR3: CASSAEGGRQPQHF
J: TRBJ2-5; D: NA; size: NA; length: 15; V: TRBV28; DNA: TGTGCCAGCAGTTTGCTATCGGACCGGCGCAATGAGCAGTACTTC; CDR3: CASSLLSDRRNEQYF
J: TRBJ2-2; D: NA; size: few; length: 15; V: TRBV4-3; DNA: TGCGCCAGCAGTCTCGCCCCGCGTGGTCCCGGGGAGCTGTTTTTT; CDR3: CASSLAPRGPGELFF
J: TRBJ1-1; D: TRBD1; size: NA; length: 14; V: TRBV7-9; DNA: TGTGCCAGCAGCACGACAGGGATGGGCACTGAAGCTTTCTTT; CDR3: CASSTTGMGTEAFF
J: TRBJ1-1; D: NA; size: few; length: 15; V: TRBV7-9; DNA: TGTGCCAGCAGCCCGACAGGACAGTCGACGGTTGAGGCTTTCTTT; CDR3: CASSPTGQSTVEAFF
J: TRBJ2-7; D: TRBD1; size: many; length: 14; V: TRBV12-3/TRBV12-4; DNA: TGTGCCAGTACCGAGCTAGGACAGGGGTACGAGCAGTACTTC; CDR3: CASTELGQGYEQYF
J: TRBJ2-7; D: NA; size: many; length: 12; V: TRBV20-1; DNA: TGCAGTGCTAGAGACAGCACCTACGAGCAGTACTTC; CDR3: CSARDSTYEQYF
J: TRBJ2-3; D: NA; size: many; length: 13; V: TRBV29-1; DNA: TGCAGCGTCACAGGCCCGGGAAGAGATACGCAGTATTTT; CDR3: CSVTGPGRDTQYF
J: TRBJ2-3; D: NA; size: few; length: 15; V: TRBV4-1; DNA: TGCGCCAGCAGCCAAGATTTGCCAGAGGGAGATACGCAGTATTTT; CDR3: CASSQDLPEGDTQYF
J: TRBJ1-1; D: NA; size: NA; length: 15; V: TRBV14; DNA: TGTGCCAGCAGCCCCTGGGGCTCCCCGAACACTGAAGCTTTCTTT; CDR3: CASSPWGSPNTEAFF
J: TRBJ1-5; D: NA; size: few; length: 14; V: TRBV5-6; DNA: TGTGCCAGCAGCTTTTACTCCAGCAGGCAGCCCCAGCATTTT; CDR3: CASSFYSSRQPQHF
J: TRBJ2-3; D: TRBD2; size: few; length: 15; V: TRBV10-3; DNA: TGTGCCATCAGGTTAGCGGGGGAAACCACAGATACGCAGTATTTT; CDR3: CAIRLAGETTDTQYF
J: TRBJ1-2; D: NA; size: few; length: 14; V: TRBV11-2; DNA: TGTGCCAGCAGCTTAGTTGGGCAGATCTATGGCTACACCTTC; CDR3: CASSLVGQIYGYTF
J: TRBJ1-5; D: NA; size: many; length: 13; V: TRBV7-2; DNA: TGTGCCAGCAGCGCAGAGCAGAATCAGCCCCAGCATTTT; CDR3: CASSAEQNQPQHF
J: TRBJ1-2; D: NA; size: few; length: 13; V: TRBV2; DNA: TGTGCCAGCAGAGTAGGGGTTTTGGATGGCTACACCTTC; CDR3: CASRVGVLDGYTF
J: TRBJ1-1; D: NA; size: few; length: 12; V: TRBV2; DNA: TGTGCCAGCAGCACAGGGTTCACTGAAGCTTTCTTT; CDR3: CASSTGFTEAFF
J: TRBJ1-4; D: NA; size: NA; length: 13; V: TRBV10-3; DNA: TGTGCCATCAGAGACAGCTCTAATGAAAAACTGTTTTTT; CDR3: CAIRDSSNEKLFF
J: TRBJ2-1; D: TRBD2; size: NA; length: 15; V: TRBV28; DNA: TGTGCCAGCAGTCTAGCGGGGGCCCTTGACAATGAGCAGTTCTTC; CDR3: CASSLAGALDNEQFF
J: TRBJ1-5; D: NA; size: NA; length: 15; V: TRBV11-2; DNA: TGTGCCAGCAGCTTAGATCGAGGCGCCAATCAGCCCCAGCATTTT; CDR3: CASSLDRGANQPQHF
J: TRBJ2-7; D: TRBD2; size: NA; length: 15; V: TRBV6-6; DNA: TGTGCCAGCAGTTACTTAGGACTAGCGGAGTACGAGCAGTACTTC; CDR3: CASSYLGLAEYEQYF
J: TRBJ2-7; D: NA; size: few; length: 13; V: TRBV9; DNA: TGTGCCAGCAGCGTAGTTTCGGGTGACGAGCAGTACTTC; CDR3: CASSVVSGDEQYF
J: TRBJ1-1; D: NA; size: few; length: 15; V: TRBV4-2; DNA: TGTGCCAGCAGCCCTTCGGGACGGTCGAACACTGAAGCTTTCTTT; CDR3: CASSPSGRSNTEAFF
J: TRBJ1-2; D: NA; size: many; length: 13; V: TRBV12-3/TRBV12-4; DNA: TGTGCCAGCAGTTCGCCTGAGAACTATGGCTACACCTTC; CDR3: CASSSPENYGYTF
J: TRBJ1-5; D: NA; size: few; length: 13; V: TRBV12-3/TRBV12-4; DNA: TGTGCCAGCAGTTTGTTGGGTAATCAGCCCCAGCATTTT; CDR3: CASSLLGNQPQHF
J: TRBJ2-7; D: NA; size: many; length: 14; V: TRBV10-3; DNA: TGTGCCATCAGTGAGTCGCCGGCTTCCTACGAGCAGTACTTC; CDR3: CAISESPASYEQYF
J: TRBJ2-3; D: TRBD2; size: NA; length: 16; V: TRBV29-1; DNA: TGCAGCGCTGAAGGTGGGACTAGCGGGGGGTCGGATACGCAGTATTTT; CDR3: CSAEGGTSGGSDTQYF
J: TRBJ2-1; D: NA; size: NA; length: 16; V: TRBV4-2; DNA: TGTGCCAGCAGCCAAGATCCCTCCCCCTCCTACAATGAGCAGTTCTTC; CDR3: CASSQDPSPSYNEQFF
J: TRBJ1-1; D: NA; size: NA; length: 11; V: TRBV5-1; DNA: TGCGCCAGCAGGCAGGACACTGAAGCTTTCTTT; CDR3: CASRQDTEAFF
J: TRBJ1-4; D: NA; size: NA; length: 16; V: TRBV4-3; DNA: TGCGCCAGCAGCCAAGAATGGGGGATTCCTAATGAAAAACTGTTTTTT; CDR3: CASSQEWGIPNEKLFF
J: TRBJ2-2; D: NA; size: once; length: 13; V: TRBV2; DNA: TGTGCCAGCAGTGTTCCTAGCATCGGGGAGCTGTTTTTT; CDR3: CASSVPSIGELFF
J: TRBJ1-2; D: NA; size: few; length: 16; V: TRBV12-3/TRBV12-4; DNA: TGTGCCAGCAGTTTTAACAGGAGAGTCGGGAACTATGGCTACACCTTC; CDR3: CASSFNRRVGNYGYTF